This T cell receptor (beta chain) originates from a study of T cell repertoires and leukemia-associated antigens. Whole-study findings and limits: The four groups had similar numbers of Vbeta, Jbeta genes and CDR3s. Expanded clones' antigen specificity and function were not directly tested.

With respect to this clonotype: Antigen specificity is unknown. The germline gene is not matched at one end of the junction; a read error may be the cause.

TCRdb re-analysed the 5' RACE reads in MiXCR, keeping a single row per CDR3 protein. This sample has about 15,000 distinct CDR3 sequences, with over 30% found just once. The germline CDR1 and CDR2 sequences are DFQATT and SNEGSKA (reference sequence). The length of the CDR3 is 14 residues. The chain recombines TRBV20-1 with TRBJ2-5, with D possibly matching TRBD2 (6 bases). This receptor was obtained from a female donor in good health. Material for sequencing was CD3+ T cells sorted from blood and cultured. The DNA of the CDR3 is TGCAGTGCTAGAGCCTGTGTGGGAGGAGAGACTCAGTACTTC. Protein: CSARACVGGETQYF.